The 29 T cell receptor beta chains given below trace back to one sample, sequenced in a study of OX40 agonist ivuxolimab in advanced cancers. Using immunoSEQ multiplex PCR, the repertoire was profiled, and TCRdb retains in-frame clones only, with some absent. Here the sample spans tens of thousands of clones, approximately 84% being singletons. Sequenced here: CD4+ or CD8+ T cells sorted from blood, sampled in a trial of the OX40 agonist ivuxolimab. All receptors come from an adult with an advanced solid tumor such as melanoma, head and neck, liver or kidney cancer.

J is TRBJ1-6 and V is TRBV5-1; D is uncertain. Looked up from germline, CDR1 is SGHRS and CDR2 is YFSETQ. CDR3 size: 14 residues. V lost 0 bases and J 6 bases, leaving 7 bases between the germline ends. In nucleotides, the CDR3 is TGCGCCAGCAGCTTGGAGGCAGCTAATTCACCCCTCCACTTT. This gives the protein CASSLEAANSPLHF.

The rearrangement uses TRBV14 and TRBJ2-1; 8 bases are shared with TRBD2. This CDR3 is built from 15 residues. J gave up 6 bases and V 6 bases, and 10 bases lay outside the gene matches. In germline, CDR1 is SGHDN, CDR2 FVKESK. This CDR3 reads CASSKGLEARNEQFF. CDR3 nucleotides: TGTGCCAGCAGTAAGGGACTAGAAGCGCGCAATGAGCAGTTCTTC.

The chain is built from TRBV5-1 and TRBJ2-3; D is unclear. V lost 0 bases and J lost 0, with 11 bases in between. The CDR3 has 16 residues. Per the germline V gene, CDR1 is SGHRS and CDR2 is YFSETQ. The CDR3 sequence: CASSLVPADSTDTQYF. The CDR3 bases are TGCGCCAGCAGCTTGGTGCCAGCTGATAGCACAGATACGCAGTATTTT.

The table lists this clone with a few counts. This chain uses TRBV2 with TRBJ1-1; no clear D. Germline assignment: CDR1 SNHLY and CDR2 FYNNEI. V lost 4 bases and J 6 bases, leaving 12 bases between the germline ends. The CDR3 consists of 13 residues. The DNA for the CDR3 is TGTGCCAGCAGTGCAGAAGTTGGCTCTGAAGCTTTCTTT. Protein sequence: CASSAEVGSEAFF.

The genes are TRBV9 and TRBJ2-7, with TRBD1 matching over 10 bases. Germline loops: CDR1 SGDLS, CDR2 YYNGEE. V shed 7 bases and J 4 bases; nucleotides not matched to a gene: 2. The CDR3 is 12 amino acids. This CDR3 reads CASGQGGYEQYF. The CDR3 bases are TGTGCCAGCGGACAGGGGGGGTACGAGCAGTACTTC.

The CDR3 loop is CASSWAGIDTGELFF. DNA for the CDR3: TGTGCCAGCAGCTGGGCAGGGATCGACACCGGGGAGCTGTTTTTT. The V call is TRBV7-9, the J call TRBJ2-2; TRBD1 is a possible D gene (5 bases). The V and J ends lost 4 bases and 3 bases respectively, with 12 bases between them. Germline CDR1 SEHNR, CDR2 FQNEAQ (reference sequence). The CDR3 totals 15 residues. Combining the CDR3 with reference TRBV7-9 and TRBJ2-2 gives the whole variable domain DTGVSQNPRHKITKRGQNVTFRCDPISEHNRLYWYRQTLGQGPEFLTYFQNEAQLEKSRLLSDRFSAERPKGSFSTLEIQRTEQGDSAMYLCASSWAGIDTGELFFGEGSRLTVL.

The V call is TRBV2, the J call TRBJ1-1, with 8 bases identical to TRBD1. This CDR3 region has 16 residues. Looked up from germline, CDR1 is SNHLY and CDR2 is FYNNEI. V was clipped by 5 bases and J by 1 base; unmatched bases: 9. The CDR3 sequence is CASSRRLGQENTEAFF. Here the CDR3 DNA reads TGTGCCAGCAGTCGTAGATTGGGACAGGAGAACACTGAAGCTTTCTTT.

The rearrangement joins TRBV4-2 to TRBJ2-5, with 10 bases lining up with TRBD2. Germline lookup yields CDR1 LGHNA and CDR2 YNFKEQ. Trimming at V came to 1 base and at J to 4 bases, leaving 6 bases not matched to a gene. CDR3 length equals 16 residues. CDR3 DNA: TGTGCCAGCAGCCAAGTCGAGCGGGGGGGCGGAGAGACCCAGTACTTC. Amino acid sequence: CASSQVERGGGETQYF.

The chain is built from TRBV7-8 and TRBJ1-1; no reliable D call. V lost 6 bases and J lost 4, with 12 bases in between. The CDR3 is made up of 13 amino acids. The germline V gene encodes CDR1 SGHVS and CDR2 FQNEAQ. CDR3 nucleotides: TGTGCCAGCAGGTCTTCAGTTGGCACTGAAGCTTTCTTT. It specifies CASRSSVGTEAFF.

This clone was seen more than once but under ten times. The chain couples TRBV6-5 to TRBJ1-6, with 9 bases fitting TRBD1. The J segment lost 7 bases and the V segment lost 7 bases, leaving 8 bases of the junction unmatched. Germline values: CDR1 MNHEY, CDR2 SVGAGI. The CDR3 covers 15 residues. Here the CDR3 DNA reads TGTGCCAGCAATCTCGACAGGGGGACCAATTCACCCCTCCACTTT. This translates into CASNLDRGTNSPLHF.

This sequence joins TRBV5-4 and TRBJ2-6, with unresolved D. CDR1 SGHNT and CDR2 YYREEE come from the germline V gene (reference sequence). Between the trimmed V and J ends, which lost 4 bases and 0 bases, there was a span of 8 bases. This CDR3 region has 15 residues. The DNA of the CDR3 is TGTGCCAGCAGCCAGTCAGGCTCTGGGGCCAACGTCCTGACTTTC. Translating gives CASSQSGSGANVLTF.

This clone is a singleton in its sample. V usage is TRBV9 and J usage is TRBJ2-7; 8 bases agree with TRBD1. The CDR3 has 15 residues. Germline CDR1 reads SGDLS; CDR2 reads YYNGEE. Trimming removed 3 bases from V and 0 bases from J; junction bases left unmatched: 5. CDR3 amino acids: CASSGRTGSSYEQYF. CDR3 nucleotide sequence: TGTGCCAGCAGCGGACGGACAGGGAGCTCCTACGAGCAGTACTTC.

The V gene is TRBV5-1, the J gene TRBJ2-5, with 7 bases matching TRBD1. After removal of 4 bases from V and 4 bases from J, the junction contained 10 bases not matched to a gene. The CDR3 consists of 15 residues. The germline V gene has CDR1 SGHRS and CDR2 YFSETQ. The CDR3 sequence is CASSRDSTSAETQYF. For the CDR3, the DNA is TGCGCCAGCAGCCGGGACAGTACGTCGGCAGAGACCCAGTACTTC.

This chain joins TRBV5-6 and TRBJ1-4, with D maybe TRBD1 (5 bases). This CDR3 contains 17 residues. Trimming cost V 2 bases and J 2 bases, with 16 bases left between them. CDR1 is SGHDT, CDR2 YYEEEE, per germline. The CDR3 nucleotides are TGTGCCAGCAGCTTATCAGGGAAAGAGGCGACTAATGAAAAACTGTTTTTT. It specifies CASSLSGKEATNEKLFF.

The V and J genes are TRBV19 and TRBJ2-1; TRBD2 agrees at 7 bases. This CDR3 is built from 19 residues. The V gene end was trimmed by 9 bases and the J gene end by 0 bases; junction bases not matched to a gene: 20. Germline V gene sequence: CDR1 LNHDA, CDR2 SQIVND (reference sequence). CDR3 loop: CASRFQQSGAGSSYNEQFF. DNA of the CDR3: TGTGCCAGCCGGTTCCAGCAATCGGGAGCGGGGAGCTCCTACAATGAGCAGTTCTTC.

The chain combines TRBV9 with TRBJ2-2, with a tentative D call TRBD1 (6 bases). Trimming pared 4 bases from V and 1 base from J, leaving 11 bases between. This CDR3 contains 15 residues. Germline-derived CDR1 and CDR2 are SGDLS and YYNGEE. The CDR3 protein is CASSLGQMNTGELFF. For the CDR3, the DNA is TGTGCCAGCAGCTTAGGACAGATGAACACCGGGGAGCTGTTTTTT.

This chain connects TRBV6-6 to TRBJ2-5; 7 nucleotides agree with TRBD1. With 7 bases clipped from V and 5 bases from J, the junction kept 10 bases outside the gene matches. The CDR3 contains 14 residues. Germline CDR1 and CDR2: MNHNY and SVGAGI (reference sequence). The CDR3 region is CASIFGTARETQYF. DNA for the CDR3: TGTGCCAGCATCTTCGGGACAGCCCGGGAGACCCAGTACTTC.

The J gene is TRBJ1-2, the V gene TRBV14; no clear D. The CDR3 covers 14 residues. V lost 4 bases and J 7 bases, leaving 16 bases between the germline ends. Germline V lookup: CDR1 SGHDN, CDR2 FVKESK. CDR3 sequence reads: CASSPETRESGYTF. The CDR3 DNA follows: TGTGCCAGCAGCCCCGAGACGAGGGAAAGTGGCTACACCTTC.

The genes are TRBV5-5 and TRBJ1-5; D call uncertain. CDR1 and CDR2 from the germline V gene are SGHKS and YYEKEE (reference sequence). V lost 0 bases to trimming and J lost 0 bases, with 10 bases between them. The CDR3 is 16 amino acids. CDR3 coding DNA: TGTGCCAGCAGCTTGGGCGTCGGCTATAGCAATCAGCCCCAGCATTTT. Encoded protein: CASSLGVGYSNQPQHF.

This clone was recorded once. The chain couples TRBV5-1 to TRBJ2-2; 7 nucleotides agree with TRBD2. CDR1 and CDR2 (germline): SGHRS, YFSETQ. The V and J ends lost 0 bases and 6 bases, in that order; junction bases with no gene match: 8. CDR3 size: 16 residues. The CDR3 sequence is CASSLDIFGGAGELFF. The DNA of the CDR3 is TGCGCCAGCAGCTTGGATATCTTTGGGGGGGCCGGGGAGCTGTTTTTT.

The chain employs TRBV2 and TRBJ2-2, with D possibly called TRBD1 or TRBD2 (5 bases each). Germline V CDR1 and CDR2: SNHLY, FYNNEI. Trimming left V 6 bases short and J 3 bases short, with 11 bases between. The CDR3 length is 14 residues. The CDR3 coding sequence is TGTGCCAGCAGGTTCAGGGACCACACCGGGGAGCTGTTTTTT. Its protein product is CASRFRDHTGELFF. Full variable domain (missing parts from reference TRBV2 and TRBJ2-2): EPEVTQTPSHQVTQMGQEVILRCVPISNHLYFYWYRQILGQKVEFLVSFYNNEISEKSEIFDDQFSVERPDGSNFTLKIRSTKLEDSAMYFCASRFRDHTGELFFGEGSRLTVL.

The chain recombines TRBV13 with TRBJ1-1; D perhaps matches TRBD1 (6 bases). V was trimmed by 1 base and J by 2 bases, leaving 11 bases between them. The CDR3 totals 15 residues. Germline CDR1 and CDR2: PRHDT and FYEKMQ (reference sequence). The CDR3 DNA reads TGTGCCAGCAGCTTAGTGGGGGCGCACAACACTGAAGCTTTCTTT. Translation: CASSLVGAHNTEAFF.

The genes are TRBV28 and TRBJ1-2, with D uncertain. Germline assignment: CDR1 MDHEN and CDR2 SYDVKM. CDR3 size: 14 residues. V shed 3 bases and J shed 5 bases, with 13 bases lying between them. CDR3 loop: CASSFGQSVYGYTF. CDR3 coding DNA: TGTGCCAGCAGTTTCGGTCAGAGCGTATATGGCTACACCTTC.

The chain uses TRBV5-1 and TRBJ2-5; tentative D call: TRBD1 (6 bases). Germline lookup yields CDR1 SGHRS and CDR2 YFSETQ. V was pared by 5 bases and J by 2 bases, with 22 bases between. This CDR3 is built from 17 residues. The CDR3 DNA is TGCGCCAGCAGTATAATCCCCGGGACACCAAATCAAGAGACCCAGTACTTC. This encodes CASSIIPGTPNQETQYF.

This clone was picked up a small number of times. This chain joins TRBV11-2 and TRBJ2-7; a weak D match, TRBD1 (5 bases). The germline CDR1 and CDR2 sequences are SGHAT and FQNNGV. The V gene lost 2 bases and the J gene lost 5 bases, with 16 bases spanning the gap. The CDR3 has 15 residues. The CDR3 DNA follows: TGTGCCAGCAGCTTAATAAGGGGCCTTTCCCACGAGCAGTACTTC. Protein: CASSLIRGLSHEQYF.

V usage is TRBV29-1 and J usage is TRBJ2-5; 10 bases are a match to TRBD2. From germline, CDR1 is SQVTM and CDR2 ANQGSEA. The junction had 7 bases not matched to a gene; V was cut back by 3 bases and J by 0 bases. This CDR3 is 16 amino acids long. The CDR3 spells CSVDGTGLAYQETQYF. The CDR3 DNA sequence: TGCAGCGTTGACGGAACGGGACTAGCGTACCAAGAGACCCAGTACTTC.

The CDR3 is CASSLGTWEQYF. CDR3 in DNA: TGTGCCAGCAGTCTCGGGACATGGGAGCAGTACTTC. V usage is TRBV28 and J usage is TRBJ2-7, with TRBD1 as a possible D gene (6 bases). Germline CDR1 MDHEN, CDR2 SYDVKM. V shed 5 bases and J shed 7 bases, with 12 bases lying between them. This CDR3 comprises 12 residues.

Only one count was recorded for this clone. The chain couples TRBV10-3 to TRBJ2-7; weak D call: TRBD2 (7 bases). V lost 3 bases and J 6 bases, leaving 18 bases between the germline ends. The CDR3 loop spans 15 amino acids. The V gene's germline CDR1 is ENHRY and CDR2 SYGVKD. CDR3 sequence reads: CAISDGGSGAGEQYF. CDR3 nucleotides: TGTGCCATCAGTGACGGGGGGTCAGGGGCAGGCGAGCAGTACTTC.

The chain joins TRBV7-2 to TRBJ2-4, with 7 bases lining up with TRBD2. This CDR3 has 19 amino acids. In germline, CDR1 is SGHTA, CDR2 FQGNSA. The trim removed 2 bases at V and 4 bases at J, leaving 17 bases unmatched. The CDR3 nucleotides read TGTGCCAGCAGCTTAACGGGGTCGGGCGGGGGTCGTTCGAAAAACATTCAGTACTTC. Its protein is CASSLTGSGGGRSKNIQYF.